This TCR beta chain was identified during a study of T-cell reconstitution after alpha-beta-depleted transplantation in children. Study results and limitations: Newly produced T cells mostly provided counts and TCRbeta diversity after one year, as hyperexpanded clones declined.

This clonotype was detected ten times or more. Its antigen is still unknown. Germline CDR1 is DFQATT and CDR2 is SNEGSKA (reference sequence). This CDR3 region has 14 residues. V lost 5 bases and J 1 base, leaving 15 bases between the germline ends. Unique molecular identifiers were used to barcode this TCRbeta library. A single record per CDR3 protein comes from TCRdb applying MiXCR to the PCR reads. Of around 200,000 distinct CDR3 sequences listed, 11% were seen once; the top ten hold 25% to 30%. J is TRBJ2-7 and V is TRBV20-1, with D maybe TRBD1 (5 bases). This specimen was PBMCs, taken before TCRalphabeta/CD19-depleted stem cell transplant. The sequence came from a child younger than two with acute myeloid leukemia, due to receive a stem cell transplant. CDR3 DNA: TGCAGTGCTTCAGGGTCACAAACGTCCTACGAGCAGTACTTC. This encodes CSASGSQTSYEQYF.